This TCR beta chain was retrieved from a study of CD8+CD57+ T cells in acquired aplastic anemia. TCR beta VDJ and CDR3 profiles were obtained from a genomic DNA template. TCRdb ran MiXCR on the reads and lists one entry per CDR3 protein. The sample records 100,000 to 150,000 distinct CDR3 sequences, 48% being singletons. CDR1 and CDR2 from the germline V gene are LNHDA and SQIVND (reference sequence). V was pared by 5 bases and J by 5 bases, with 13 bases between. This CDR3 has 14 amino acids. The origin of this receptor is a human donor in good health, serving as a control. This chain links TRBV19 with TRBJ2-1; D remains ambiguous. The sample comprised sorted CD4+, CD8+, or CD8+CD57+ T cells (not recorded which) from PBMCs. The CDR3 DNA follows: TGTGCCAGTAGTTGGCTGGTTGGGGACAATGAGCAGTTCTTC. Translation gives CASSWLVGDNEQFF.